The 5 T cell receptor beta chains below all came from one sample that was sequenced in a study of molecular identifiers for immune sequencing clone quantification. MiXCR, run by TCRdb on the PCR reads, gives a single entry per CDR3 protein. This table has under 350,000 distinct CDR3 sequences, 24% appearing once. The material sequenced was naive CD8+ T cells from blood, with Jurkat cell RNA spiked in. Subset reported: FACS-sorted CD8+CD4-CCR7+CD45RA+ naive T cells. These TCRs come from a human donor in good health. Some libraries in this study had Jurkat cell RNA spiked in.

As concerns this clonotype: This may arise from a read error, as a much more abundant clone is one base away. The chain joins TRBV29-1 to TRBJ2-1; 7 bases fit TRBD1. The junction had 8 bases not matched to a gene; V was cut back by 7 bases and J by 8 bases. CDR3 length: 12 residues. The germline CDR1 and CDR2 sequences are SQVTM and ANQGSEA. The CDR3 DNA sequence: TGCAGCGCCATCCGCGACAGGGATGAGCAGTTCTTC. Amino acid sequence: CSAIRDRDEQFF.

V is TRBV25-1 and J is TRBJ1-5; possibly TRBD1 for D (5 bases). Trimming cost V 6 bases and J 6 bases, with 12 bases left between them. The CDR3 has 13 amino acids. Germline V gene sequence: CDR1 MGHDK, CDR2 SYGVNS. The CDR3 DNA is TGTGCCAGCAGCATAGGGGCAGGTCAGCCCCAGCATTTT. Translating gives CASSIGAGQPQHF.

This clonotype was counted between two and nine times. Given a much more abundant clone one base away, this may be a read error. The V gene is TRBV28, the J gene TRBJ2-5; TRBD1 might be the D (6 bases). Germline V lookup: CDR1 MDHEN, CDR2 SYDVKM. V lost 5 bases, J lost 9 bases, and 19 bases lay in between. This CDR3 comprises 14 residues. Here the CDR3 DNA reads TGTGCCAGCAGTCTCTCGACAGGTCTTGAGGCCCAGTACTTC. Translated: CASSLSTGLEAQYF.

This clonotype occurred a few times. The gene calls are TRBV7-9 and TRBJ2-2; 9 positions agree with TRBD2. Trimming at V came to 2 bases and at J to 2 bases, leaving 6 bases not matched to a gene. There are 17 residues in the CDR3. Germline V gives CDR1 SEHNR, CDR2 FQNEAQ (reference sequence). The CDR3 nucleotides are TGTGCCAGCAGCTTAACCCTAGCGGGGCCTAACACCGGGGAGCTGTTTTTT. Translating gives CASSLTLAGPNTGELFF.

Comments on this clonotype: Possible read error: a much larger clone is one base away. CDR3 amino acids: CASSSLQGLQPQHF. The CDR3 DNA is TGTGCCAGCAGTTCCCTACAGGGTTTACAGCCCCAGCATTTT. The gene calls are TRBV28 and TRBJ1-5; possible D gene TRBD1, 6 bases. CDR1 is MDHEN and CDR2 is SYDVKM in the germline V gene. The CDR3 consists of 14 residues. V lost 4 bases and J 7 bases, leaving 14 bases between the germline ends. The whole variable domain, filled in from reference TRBV28 and TRBJ1-5, reads DVKVTQSSRYLVKRTGEKVFLECVQDMDHENMFWYRQDPGLGLRLIYFSYDVKMKEKGDIPEGYSVSREKKERFSLILESASTNQTSMYLCASSSLQGLQPQHFGDGTRLSIL.